The rows below give T cell receptor beta chains drawn from one sample of a study of T cell changes during pregnancy in multiple sclerosis. TCRdb's table, derived via immunoSEQ multiplex PCR, lists solely in-frame clones and lacks some. Seen here are tens of thousands of clones, approximately 90% observed once, and the top ten hold roughly 0.38%. The source material was CD4+ T cells from peripheral blood mononuclear cells, sampled in the third trimester of pregnancy. Every receptor here comes from a female donor in good health, enrolled as a control in a pregnancy study. Each CDR3 is given with its conserved first and last residue. The order of the fields is CDR3 length, clone size, D gene, V gene, J gene, CDR3 protein. A D gene is named only where the DNA matches it firmly. Not every row has a clone size; where given, it reads once, few, many or a size class.

length: 14; size: NA; D: TRBD1; V: TRBV5-1; J: TRBJ2-1; CDR3: CASGTGQGDNEQFF
length: 18; size: NA; D: TRBD2; V: TRBV23-1; J: TRBJ2-3; CDR3: CASSQPRTSGRDGDTQYF
length: 15; size: NA; D: TRBD2; V: TRBV5-1; J: TRBJ2-7; CDR3: CASSYGLAGVNEQYF
length: 14; size: NA; D: NA; V: TRBV7-2; J: TRBJ1-6; CDR3: CASSRDRYNSPLHF
length: 14; size: NA; D: NA; V: TRBV30; J: TRBJ2-5; CDR3: CAWTPSRFQETQYF
length: 12; size: once; D: NA; V: TRBV30; J: TRBJ1-1; CDR3: CAWRSTGIGAFF
length: 12; size: NA; D: NA; V: TRBV5-1; J: TRBJ2-5; CDR3: CASSPFGETQYF
length: 16; size: NA; D: TRBD2; V: TRBV28; J: TRBJ2-7; CDR3: CASSRLAGVVSYEQYF
length: 13; size: NA; D: NA; V: TRBV6-5; J: TRBJ2-1; CDR3: CASRGGTGRGQFF
length: 15; size: NA; D: NA; V: TRBV4-2; J: TRBJ1-6; CDR3: CASSQDRQRDSPLHF
length: 14; size: once; D: NA; V: TRBV7-2; J: TRBJ1-5; CDR3: CASTQGSLEQPQHF